Reported below is one T cell receptor beta chain. Its antigen is unidentified. The data were obtained in a study of T cells in Graves' hyperthyroidism and ophthalmopathy. Ophthalmopathy in the patients scored at least 3 on Clinical Activity Score and at least 4 on NOSPECS grade, lasting under 3 months. Approximately 9.3 ml of fresh peripheral blood supplied the PBMCs. Using RNA transcripts as the source, TCR beta CDR3 regions were amplified. HTBI primers drove first-round RT-PCR of the TCR CDR3. TCRdb reprocessed the multiplex PCR reads via MiXCR and lists one record per CDR3 protein. The repertoire has about 350,000 distinct CDR3 sequences, roughly an eighth of them found once; the top ten carry 30% to 35%. Study-wide results and limits: Most thyroid-expanded clonotypes above 0.001 were also found in blood. The model foresaw ophthalmopathy a median around 6.4 months prior to onset.

What was sequenced was blood. This clonotype was sampled from a woman in her 40s with Graves' ophthalmopathy.

In DNA, the CDR3 is TGTGCCAGCAGTGGCTCTAGCGGGGGCCGTCGAGCCCAGTACTTC. Translating gives CASSGSSGGRRAQYF. This chain connects TRBV6-1 to TRBJ2-5; TRBD2 aligns across 10 bases. Trimming removed 4 bases from V and 9 bases from J; junction bases left unmatched: 11. Germline V lookup: CDR1 MNHNS, CDR2 SASEGT. The CDR3 contains 15 residues.